This T cell receptor (beta chain) was recovered during a study of vaccination and CD4 T cells after COVID-19. With respect to this clonotype: What it recognizes is unknown.

Noted treatment: approximately 9-day PBMC culture with coronavirus spike peptide pools or control peptides (ViraFEST assay). Cultured CD4+ T cell DNA underwent sequencing with the Oncomine TCR Beta short-read assay. Researchers extracted genomic DNA from CD4+ T cells that had been cultured. TCRdb itself ran the PCR reads through MiXCR, one entry per CDR3 protein. The data contain some 11,000 distinct CDR3 sequences, roughly 68% of them seen just once; the ten biggest clones take up under 8.5%. Trimming took off 2 bases at V and 1 base at J, with 17 bases between the two ends. Germline V gene sequence: CDR1 DFQATT, CDR2 SNEGSKA (reference sequence). CDR3 length: 16 residues. Findings and caveats of the study: It was observed that, in convalescent patients, a median roughly 85% of reactive clones arose only post-vaccination. Median SARS-CoV-2-reactive clonotypes rose from 21 to 38, not significantly.

This sample comprised CD4+ T cells from blood, cultured in vitro, obtained before SARS-CoV-2 vaccination. This rearrangement joins TRBV20-1 to TRBJ1-1; D unresolved. The sequence was collected from a human donor who had recovered from COVID-19. The CDR3 loop reads CSARPVLGSRNTEAFF. Written as DNA, the CDR3 is TGCAGTGCTAGACCGGTGTTGGGCAGCAGGAACACTGAAGCTTTCTTT.